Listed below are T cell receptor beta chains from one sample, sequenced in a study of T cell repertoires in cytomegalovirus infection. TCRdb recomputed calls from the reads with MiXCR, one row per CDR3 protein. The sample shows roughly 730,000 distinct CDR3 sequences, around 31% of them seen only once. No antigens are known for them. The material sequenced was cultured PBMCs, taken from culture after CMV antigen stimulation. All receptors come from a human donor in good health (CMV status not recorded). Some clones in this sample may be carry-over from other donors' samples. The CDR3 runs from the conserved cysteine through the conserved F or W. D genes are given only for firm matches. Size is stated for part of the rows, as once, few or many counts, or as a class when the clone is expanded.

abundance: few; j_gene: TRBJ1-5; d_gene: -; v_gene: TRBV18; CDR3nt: TGTGCCAGCTCTGTGGACATCCGTCAGCCCCAGCATTTT; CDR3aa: CASSVDIRQPQHF
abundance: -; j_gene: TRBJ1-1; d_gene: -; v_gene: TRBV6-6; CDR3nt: TGTGCCAGCAGCTTAGGACATGGGAACACTGAAGCTTTCTTT; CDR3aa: CASSLGHGNTEAFF
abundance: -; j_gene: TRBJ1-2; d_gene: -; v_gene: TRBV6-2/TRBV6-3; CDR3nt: TGTGCCAGCAGTTACGGGGCGTCGGGCTACACCTTC; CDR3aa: CASSYGASGYTF
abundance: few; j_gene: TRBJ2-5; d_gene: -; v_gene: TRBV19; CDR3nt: TGTGCCAGTAGCCTCGCCGCGGGCCAACAAGAGACCCAGTACTTC; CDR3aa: CASSLAAGQQETQYF
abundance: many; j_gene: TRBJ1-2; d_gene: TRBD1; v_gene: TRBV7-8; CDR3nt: TGTGCCAGCAGCGGCAGGACAGGAGATGGCTACACCTTC; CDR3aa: CASSGRTGDGYTF
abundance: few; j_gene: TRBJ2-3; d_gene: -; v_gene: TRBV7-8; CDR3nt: TGTGCCAGCAGCTTAGGGGCCCAACCAGATACGCAGTATTTT; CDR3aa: CASSLGAQPDTQYF
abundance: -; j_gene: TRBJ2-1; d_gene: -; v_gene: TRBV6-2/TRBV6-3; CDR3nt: TGTGCCAGCAGTTATTCATACAGTGAGCAGTTCTTC; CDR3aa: CASSYSYSEQFF
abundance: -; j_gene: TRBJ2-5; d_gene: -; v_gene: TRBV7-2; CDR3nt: TGTGCCAGCAGCTTCTCTATTGGTGAACAAGAGACCCAGTACTTC; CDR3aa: CASSFSIGEQETQYF
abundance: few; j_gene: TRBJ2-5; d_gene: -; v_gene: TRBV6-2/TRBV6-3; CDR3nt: TGTGCCAGCTTCTCTCGTTACAGGGATCACCAGTACTTC; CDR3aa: CASFSRYRDHQYF
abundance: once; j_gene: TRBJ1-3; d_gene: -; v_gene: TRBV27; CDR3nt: TGTGCCAGCAGGGATAAGGGACATCCGGTCGGACTAAACACCATATATTTT; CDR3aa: CASRDKGHPVGLNTIYF
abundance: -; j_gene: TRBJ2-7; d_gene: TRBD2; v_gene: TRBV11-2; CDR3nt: TGTGCCAGCAGCTTACTACTAGCGGGAGTGTACGAGCAGTACTTC; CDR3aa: CASSLLLAGVYEQYF
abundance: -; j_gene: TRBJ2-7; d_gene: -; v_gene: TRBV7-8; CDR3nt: TGTGCCAGCAGTCCCTCCGTGGCTCCGGCGGTGAGCTCCTACGAGCAGTACTTC; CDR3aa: CASSPSVAPAVSSYEQYF
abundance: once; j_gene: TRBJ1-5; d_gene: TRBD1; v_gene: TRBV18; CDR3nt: TGTGCCAGCTCACCAATGACAGGGGGGAATCAGCCCCAGCATTTT; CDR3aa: CASSPMTGGNQPQHF
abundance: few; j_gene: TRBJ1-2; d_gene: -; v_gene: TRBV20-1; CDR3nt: TGCAGTGCCGACCCTTTGGGGACTAACTATGGCTACACCTTC; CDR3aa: CSADPLGTNYGYTF
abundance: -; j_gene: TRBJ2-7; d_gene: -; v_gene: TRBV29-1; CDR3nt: TGCAGCGTTGAGGACCTAGTATACGAGCAGTACTTC; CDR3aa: CSVEDLVYEQYF
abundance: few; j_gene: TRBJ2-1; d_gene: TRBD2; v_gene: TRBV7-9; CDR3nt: TGTGCCAGCAGCTTGGGGGGGGAATCCACCTACAATGAGCAGTTCTTC; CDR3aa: CASSLGGESTYNEQFF
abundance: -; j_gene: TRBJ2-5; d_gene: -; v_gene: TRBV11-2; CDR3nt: TGTGCCAGCAGCTCCCGGCCTTACCAAGAGACCCAGTACTTC; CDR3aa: CASSSRPYQETQYF
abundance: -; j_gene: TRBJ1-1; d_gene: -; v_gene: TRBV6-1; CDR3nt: TGTGCCAGCAGATCTAGAATAGGTGTCGGAACTGAAGCTTTCTTT; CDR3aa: CASRSRIGVGTEAFF
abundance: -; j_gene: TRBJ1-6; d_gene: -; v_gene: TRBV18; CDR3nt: TGTGCCAGCTCACCCCGGGATAGTAATTCACCCCTCCACTTT; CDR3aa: CASSPRDSNSPLHF
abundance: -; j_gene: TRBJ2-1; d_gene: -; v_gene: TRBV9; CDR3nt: TGTGCCAGCAGCGCCCGACCCGGGGAGTCTATAGGTGAGCAGTTCTTC; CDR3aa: CASSARPGESIGEQFF
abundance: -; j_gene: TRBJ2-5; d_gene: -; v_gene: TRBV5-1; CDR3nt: TGCGCCAGCTGGCGCGGGGGCGGGGAGACCCAGTACTTC; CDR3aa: CASWRGGGETQYF
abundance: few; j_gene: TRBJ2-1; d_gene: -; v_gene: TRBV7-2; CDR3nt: TGTGCCAGCAGCCGTCAACTAGCCGGCGAGCAGTTCTTC; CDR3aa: CASSRQLAGEQFF
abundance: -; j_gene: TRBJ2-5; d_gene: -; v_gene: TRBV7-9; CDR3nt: TGTGCCAGCAGCTTAGAGATAGGGCCCGAGACCCAGTACTTC; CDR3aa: CASSLEIGPETQYF
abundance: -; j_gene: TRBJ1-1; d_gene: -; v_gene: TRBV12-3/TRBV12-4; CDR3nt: TGTGCCAGCACCCCTACTCCGAACACTGAAGCTTTCTTT; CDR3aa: CASTPTPNTEAFF
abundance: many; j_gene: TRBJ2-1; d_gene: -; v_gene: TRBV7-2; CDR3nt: TGTGCCAGCAGCTCACGGGTGAGGGGAAGCTCCTACAATGAGCAGTTCTTC; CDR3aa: CASSSRVRGSSYNEQFF
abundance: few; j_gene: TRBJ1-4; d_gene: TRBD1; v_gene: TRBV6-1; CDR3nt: TGTGCCAGCGGAGACAGGGTAGATGAAAAACTGTTTTTT; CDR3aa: CASGDRVDEKLFF
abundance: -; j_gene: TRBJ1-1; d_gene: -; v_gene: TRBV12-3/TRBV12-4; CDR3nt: TGTGCCAGCAGTTTGGGCCCCGCCGGGCCAGCTTTCTTT; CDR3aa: CASSLGPAGPAFF